This T cell receptor (beta chain) was sequenced during a study of regulatory T cells in long-lasting Graves disease. Findings and limits, study-wide: Among the persistent patients, approximately 2,900 public clonotypes were shared, more than the approximately 1,000 shared among new patients.

Time point here: newly diagnosed GD, antithyroid drugs for less than 3 months. RNA isolated from PBMCs was used to make the TCR library. The CDR3 has 14 amino acids. V lost 0 bases, J lost 5 bases, and 9 bases lay in between. Germline V gives CDR1 LGHDT, CDR2 YNNKEL (reference sequence). Building of the TCR beta libraries involved iRepertoire HTBI primers and Arm-PCR of CDR3 regions. MiXCR, run by TCRdb on the multiplex PCR reads, gives a single entry per CDR3 protein. The sample lists a few hundred thousand distinct CDR3 sequences, about an eighth seen once, with around 18% in the top ten. This clonotype was recorded at least ten times. Its antigen is unknown. This sample was shared with a second study, whose subject was T cells in Graves' hyperthyroidism and ophthalmopathy.

The sequenced sample was peripheral blood mononuclear cells (PBMCs), obtained at new diagnosis, from a patient treated with antithyroid drugs. The receptor was isolated from a woman aged 18-30 years with Graves disease. This chain connects TRBV3-1 to TRBJ2-3, with D perhaps TRBD2 (6 bases). In DNA form, the CDR3 reads TGTGCCAGCAGCCAAGATTGGAGGGAAGATACGCAGTATTTT. Its protein is CASSQDWREDTQYF.